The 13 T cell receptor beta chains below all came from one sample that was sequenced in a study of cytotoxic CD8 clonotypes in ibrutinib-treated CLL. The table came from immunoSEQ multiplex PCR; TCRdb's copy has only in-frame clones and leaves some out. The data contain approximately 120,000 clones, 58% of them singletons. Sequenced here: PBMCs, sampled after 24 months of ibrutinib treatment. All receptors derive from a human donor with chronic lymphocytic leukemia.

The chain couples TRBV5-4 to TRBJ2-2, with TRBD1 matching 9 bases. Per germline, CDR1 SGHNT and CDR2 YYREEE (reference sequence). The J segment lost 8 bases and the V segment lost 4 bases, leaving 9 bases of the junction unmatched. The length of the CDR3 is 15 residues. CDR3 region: CASSTRDRVGGELFF. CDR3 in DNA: TGTGCCAGCAGCACGAGGGACAGGGTTGGAGGGGAGCTGTTTTTT.

The CDR3 coding sequence is TGCAGCGTTACGGGCCCAAACAGGTCAGAAGCTTTCTTT. Residues: CSVTGPNRSEAFF. The chain is built from TRBV29-1 and TRBJ1-1; D is possibly TRBD1 (5 bases). Germline V CDR1 and CDR2: SQVTM, ANQGSEA. The CDR3 sequence is 13 residues long. The V end was cut by 5 bases, the J end by 8 bases, with 18 bases between. The complete variable domain, with remaining parts taken from reference TRBV29-1 and TRBJ1-1, reads SAVISQKPSRDICQRGTSLTIQCQVDSQVTMMFWYRQQPGQSLTLIATANQGSEATYESGFVIDKFPISRPNLTFSTLTVSNMSPEDSSIYLCSVTGPNRSEAFFGQGTRLTVV.

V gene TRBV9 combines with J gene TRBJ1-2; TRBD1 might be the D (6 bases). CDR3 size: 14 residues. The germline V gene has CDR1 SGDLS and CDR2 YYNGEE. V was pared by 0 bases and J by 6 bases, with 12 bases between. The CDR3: CASSVARGEDGYTF. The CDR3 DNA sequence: TGTGCCAGCAGCGTAGCGAGGGGGGAGGATGGCTACACCTTC.

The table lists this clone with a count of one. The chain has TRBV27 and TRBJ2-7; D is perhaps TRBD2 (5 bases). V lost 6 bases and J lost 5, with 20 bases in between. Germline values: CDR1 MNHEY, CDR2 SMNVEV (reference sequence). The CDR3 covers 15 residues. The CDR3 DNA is TGTGCCAGCAGGCCCCTCGGGGTTATATTAAACGAGCAGTACTTC. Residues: CASRPLGVILNEQYF.

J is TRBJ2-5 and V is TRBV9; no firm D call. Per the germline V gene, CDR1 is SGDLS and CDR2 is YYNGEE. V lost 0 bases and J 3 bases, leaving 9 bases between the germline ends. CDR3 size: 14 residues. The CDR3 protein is CASSVGPFEETQYF. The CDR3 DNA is TGTGCCAGCAGCGTAGGGCCTTTTGAAGAGACCCAGTACTTC.

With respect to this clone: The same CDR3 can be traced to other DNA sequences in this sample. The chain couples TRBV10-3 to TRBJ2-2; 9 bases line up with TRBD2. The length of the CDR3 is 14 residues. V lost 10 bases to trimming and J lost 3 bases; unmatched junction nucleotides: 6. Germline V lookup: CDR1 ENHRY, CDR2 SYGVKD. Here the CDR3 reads CATLAGADTGELFF. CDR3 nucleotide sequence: TGTGCCACCTTAGCGGGAGCTGACACCGGGGAGCTGTTTTTT.

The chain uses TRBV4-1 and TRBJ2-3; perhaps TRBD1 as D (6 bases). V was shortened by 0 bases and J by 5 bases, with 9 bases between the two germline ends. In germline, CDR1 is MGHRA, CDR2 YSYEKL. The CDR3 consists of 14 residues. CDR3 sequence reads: CASSQEARGDTQYF. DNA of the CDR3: TGCGCCAGCAGCCAAGAAGCCAGGGGAGATACGCAGTATTTT.

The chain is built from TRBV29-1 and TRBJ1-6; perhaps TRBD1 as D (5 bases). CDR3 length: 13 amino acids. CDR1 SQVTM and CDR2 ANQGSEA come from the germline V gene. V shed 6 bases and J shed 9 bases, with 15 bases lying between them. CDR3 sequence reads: CSVRSGLRSPLHF. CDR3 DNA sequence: TGCAGCGTCCGATCAGGGCTTCGTTCACCCCTCCACTTT.

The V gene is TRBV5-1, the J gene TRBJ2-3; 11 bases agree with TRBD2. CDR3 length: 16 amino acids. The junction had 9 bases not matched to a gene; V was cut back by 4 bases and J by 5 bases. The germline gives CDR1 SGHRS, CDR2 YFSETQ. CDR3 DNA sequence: TGCGCCAGCAGCCGGGAAGGACTAGCGGGTGGAGATACGCAGTATTTT. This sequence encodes CASSREGLAGGDTQYF.

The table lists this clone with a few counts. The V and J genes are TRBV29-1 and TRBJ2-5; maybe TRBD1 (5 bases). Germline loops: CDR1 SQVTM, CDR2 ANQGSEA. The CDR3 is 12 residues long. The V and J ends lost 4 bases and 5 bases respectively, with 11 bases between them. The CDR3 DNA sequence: TGCAGCGTTGTTCGGCAGGGTGAGACCCAGTACTTC. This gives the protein CSVVRQGETQYF.

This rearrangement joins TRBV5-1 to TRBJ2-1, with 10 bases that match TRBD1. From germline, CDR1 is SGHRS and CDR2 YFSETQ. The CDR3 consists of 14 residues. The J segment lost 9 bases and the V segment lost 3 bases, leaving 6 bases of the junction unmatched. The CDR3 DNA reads TGCGCCAGCAGCTCCGGACAGGGGGTTATTGAGCAGTTCTTC. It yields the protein CASSSGQGVIEQFF.

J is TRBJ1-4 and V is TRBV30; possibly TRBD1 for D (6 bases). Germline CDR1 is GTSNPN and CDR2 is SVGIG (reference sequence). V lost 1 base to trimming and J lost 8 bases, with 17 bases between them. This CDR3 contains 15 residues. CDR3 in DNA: TGTGCCTGGAGTGACCTAGGGGGGGCGGACGAAAAACTGTTTTTT. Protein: CAWSDLGGADEKLFF.

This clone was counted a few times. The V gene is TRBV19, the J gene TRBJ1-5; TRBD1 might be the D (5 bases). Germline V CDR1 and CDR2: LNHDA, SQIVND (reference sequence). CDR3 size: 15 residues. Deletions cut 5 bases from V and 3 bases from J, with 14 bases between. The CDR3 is CASSSGRGYNQPQHF. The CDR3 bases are TGTGCCAGTAGTTCAGGTCGGGGGTACAATCAGCCCCAGCATTTT.